What follows are 21 T cell receptor beta chains derived from one specimen sequenced in a study of shared clonotypes between healthy human individuals. The data were produced by immunoSEQ multiplex PCR, yet TCRdb's version contains in-frame clones alone and is incomplete. The repertoire has 2 million to 2.5 million clones, roughly 95% of them found once; the top ten carry 0.1% to 0.15%. Sequenced sample: naive CD4+ T cells sorted from blood. As for subset: CD45RA+ positively selected. The source is a man between 18 and 35 years old in good health.

This chain connects TRBV5-5 to TRBJ2-7; no definite D call. V was clipped by 0 bases and J by 2 bases, with 6 bases between them. Germline V gene data show CDR1 as SGHKS and CDR2 as YYEKEE (reference sequence). The CDR3 spans 13 residues. The CDR3 loop reads CASSLAITYEQYF. DNA of the CDR3: TGTGCCAGCAGCTTGGCCATAACCTACGAGCAGTACTTC.

This clone was recorded only once. The chain carries TRBV6-1 and TRBJ2-7; 8 bases fit TRBD1. The CDR3 is made up of 15 amino acids. Trimming cost V 8 bases and J 2 bases; bases outside gene matches: 11. CDR1 is MNHNS, CDR2 SASEGT, per germline. The CDR3, as DNA: TGTGCCAGCGGGATAAACTCCAGGGGGCCCTACGAGCAGTACTTC. It is translated as CASGINSRGPYEQYF.

This sequence joins TRBV7-2 and TRBJ2-7; no reliable D call. The CDR3 length is 12 residues. Germline assignment: CDR1 SGHTA and CDR2 FQGNSA. Trimming removed 5 bases from V and 6 bases from J, with 11 bases in between. As DNA, the CDR3 is TGTGCCAGCAGCCAGGCCGGGCGCGAGCAGTACTTC. Translation gives CASSQAGREQYF.

The genes are TRBV14 and TRBJ1-6, with TRBD1 as a possible D gene (6 bases). Trimming pared 7 bases from V and 1 base from J, leaving 8 bases between. Per the germline V gene, CDR1 is SGHDN and CDR2 is FVKESK. The CDR3 runs to 14 residues. CDR3 loop: CASNQGSYNSPLHF. The DNA of the CDR3 is TGTGCCAGCAACCAGGGGTCCTATAATTCACCCCTCCACTTT.

The chain uses TRBV30 and TRBJ1-2; D is unclear. Trimming shortened V by 0 bases and J by 3 bases, and 8 bases separated the two germline ends. The CDR3 consists of 13 residues. Germline V CDR1 and CDR2: GTSNPN, SVGIG (reference sequence). The CDR3 DNA reads TGTGCCTGGAGTGTACAAACAGACTATGGCTACACCTTC. Translation: CAWSVQTDYGYTF.

This chain links TRBV4-1 with TRBJ2-7; D may be TRBD1 (6 bases). V was pared by 1 base and J by 2 bases, with 18 bases between. The germline V gene has CDR1 MGHRA and CDR2 YSYEKL. This CDR3 comprises 17 residues. As DNA, the CDR3 is TGCGCCAGCAGCCAAGCGTTACAGGGCCCGCGTACCTACGAGCAGTACTTC. Protein: CASSQALQGPRTYEQYF.

The chain is built from TRBV7-2 and TRBJ2-7, with D tentatively TRBD1 (5 bases). This CDR3 is built from 11 residues. Germline V gene data show CDR1 as SGHTA and CDR2 as FQGNSA. V dropped 5 bases and J dropped 10 bases, with 12 bases sitting between them. The CDR3 sequence: CASSTTEIQYF. DNA of the CDR3: TGTGCCAGCAGCACGACAGAGATACAGTACTTC.

The V call is TRBV10-2, the J call TRBJ2-7; the D gene is possibly TRBD1 (6 bases). V lost 3 bases and J lost 3, with 15 bases in between. The CDR3 totals 15 residues. Germline V CDR1 and CDR2: WSHSY, SAAADI. CDR3 in amino acids: CASSDQGSLYYEQYF. The CDR3 DNA is TGCGCCAGCAGTGATCAGGGGTCGCTTTACTACGAGCAGTACTTC.

The chain combines TRBV29-1 with TRBJ1-4; 11 bases fit TRBD1. Germline V gene lookup returns CDR1 SQVTM and CDR2 ANQGSEA. J lost 8 bases, V lost 4 bases, and 3 bases had no gene match. The CDR3 is 13 residues long. The CDR3 DNA is TGCAGCGTTGGGACAGGGGGCGAGGAAAAACTGTTTTTT. Protein sequence: CSVGTGGEEKLFF.

The chain has TRBV5-1 and TRBJ2-3; TRBD2 agrees at 9 bases. In germline, CDR1 is SGHRS, CDR2 YFSETQ. This CDR3 spans 16 amino acids. V was clipped by 0 bases and J by 4 bases; unmatched bases: 6. In DNA, the CDR3 is TGCGCCAGCAGCTTGGGCGGGGGGGCCGTCGCAGATACGCAGTATTTT. As protein: CASSLGGGAVADTQYF.

Only one count was recorded for this clone. The rearrangement uses TRBV7-9 and TRBJ2-5; perhaps TRBD1 as D (6 bases). Germline CDR1 is SEHNR and CDR2 is FQNEAQ (reference sequence). Trimming pared 3 bases from V and 2 bases from J, leaving 10 bases between. The CDR3 consists of 14 residues. The CDR3 reads CASSFAQGQETQYF. The CDR3 DNA reads TGTGCCAGCAGCTTCGCACAGGGACAAGAGACCCAGTACTTC.

This chain connects TRBV7-6 to TRBJ2-1; TRBD2 agrees at 8 bases. V lost 0 bases, J lost 7 bases, and 11 bases stayed unmatched. The CDR3 covers 17 residues. CDR1 and CDR2 from the germline V gene are SGHVS and FNYEAQ. In DNA form, the CDR3 reads TGTGCCAGCAGCTTAGCACAGCGGGGGATTCCAAGGAATGAGCAGTTCTTC. Its protein is CASSLAQRGIPRNEQFF.

The chain is built from TRBV7-2 and TRBJ1-6; D not resolved. The CDR3 covers 13 residues. CDR1 is SGHTA and CDR2 is FQGNSA in the germline V gene. V dropped 1 base and J dropped 9 bases, with 7 bases sitting between them. CDR3 sequence (DNA): TGTGCCAGCAGCTTAGGATTGAGTTCACCCCTCCACTTT. Protein sequence: CASSLGLSSPLHF.

This chain joins TRBV5-1 and TRBJ1-3, with TRBD1 identical over 7 bases. CDR1 is SGHRS, CDR2 YFSETQ, per germline. Unmatched junction bases numbered 6, after V lost 1 base and J lost 8 bases. The CDR3 loop spans 14 amino acids. CDR3 amino acids: CASSLNRGKDTIYF. The CDR3 nucleotides read TGCGCCAGCAGCTTGAACAGGGGCAAGGACACCATATATTTT.

The rearrangement links TRBV27 to TRBJ2-1, with D possibly called TRBD1 or TRBD2 (5 bases each). Trimming pared 6 bases from V and 8 bases from J, leaving 11 bases between. The CDR3 sequence is 12 residues long. CDR1 MNHEY and CDR2 SMNVEV come from the germline V gene (reference sequence). The CDR3 loop reads CASSILGDEQFF. The CDR3 nucleotides are TGTGCCAGCAGCATCCTGGGGGATGAGCAGTTCTTC.

This chain links TRBV11-1 with TRBJ2-3, with D uncertain. This CDR3 comprises 14 residues. Looked up from germline, CDR1 is SGHAT and CDR2 is FQDESV (reference sequence). Trimming took off 6 bases at V and 2 bases at J, with 12 bases between the two ends. The CDR3 loop reads CASRNPSSTDTQYF. CDR3 DNA: TGTGCCAGCAGGAACCCCTCCTCCACAGATACGCAGTATTTT.

Turning to this clone: This specimen includes other DNA sequences encoding the same CDR3. The chain joins TRBV18 to TRBJ1-5; D gene uncertain. CDR3 length: 14 residues. In germline, CDR1 is KGHSH, CDR2 LQKENI. V was pared by 0 bases and J by 0 bases, with 3 bases between. CDR3 region: CASSPPGSNQPQHF. In nucleotides, the CDR3 is TGTGCCAGCTCACCACCGGGTAGCAATCAGCCCCAGCATTTT.

The chain carries TRBV11-2 and TRBJ2-7; 10 bases agree with TRBD1. Germline values: CDR1 SGHAT, CDR2 FQNNGV. The CDR3 loop spans 15 amino acids. V gave up 4 bases and J gave up 7 bases; unmatched junction bases: 10. The CDR3 region is CASSSSRDRGGEQYF. The CDR3 DNA sequence: TGTGCCAGCAGCTCGTCCCGGGACAGGGGTGGGGAGCAGTACTTC.

This clone occurred once. The V and J genes are TRBV7-8 and TRBJ2-7, with 10 bases identical to TRBD1. The junction had 6 bases not matched to a gene; V was cut back by 2 bases and J by 2 bases. The CDR3 is 16 amino acids. Looked up from germline, CDR1 is SGHVS and CDR2 is FQNEAQ. CDR3 loop: CASSLPGQGSTYEQYF. The CDR3 nucleotides read TGTGCCAGCAGCTTACCGGGACAGGGGTCAACCTACGAGCAGTACTTC.

A note on this clone: This CDR3 is also generated by other DNA sequences in the sample. The V gene is TRBV18, the J gene TRBJ2-5; TRBD1 aligns across 7 bases. Per the germline V gene, CDR1 is KGHSH and CDR2 is LQKENI. This CDR3 comprises 13 residues. The junction had 2 bases not matched to a gene; V was cut back by 4 bases and J by 3 bases. The CDR3 bases are TGTGCCAGCTCACGGGACAGTAAAGAGACCCAGTACTTC. Encoded protein: CASSRDSKETQYF.

The V call is TRBV6-5, the J call TRBJ1-1, with TRBD1 matching over 9 bases. The CDR3 contains 12 residues. The V segment lost 6 bases and the J segment 4 bases; nucleotides outside the gene matches: 0. The germline CDR1 and CDR2 sequences are MNHEY and SVGAGI. The CDR3 DNA reads as TGTGCCAGCAGGACAGGGGGCACTGAAGCTTTCTTT. Its translation is CASRTGGTEAFF.